One sample yielded the 17 T cell receptor beta chains listed below, sequenced in a study of T-cell memory formation after mild COVID-19. In TCRdb, the 5' RACE reads were re-called with MiXCR into one record per CDR3 protein. The sample carries a few hundred thousand distinct CDR3 sequences, approximately 7.6% recorded once. Sequencing was performed on PBMCs or a T cell subset sorted from them (not recorded which). Receptors originate from a man aged 18 to 35 who had mild COVID-19 (a few samples of this study predate the infection). Cell type and time point are not known.

This chain uses TRBV9 with TRBJ2-1; D is possibly TRBD2 (6 bases). The germline V gene encodes CDR1 SGDLS and CDR2 YYNGEE. The CDR3 spans 15 residues. With 0 bases removed from V and 0 bases from J, the gap between germline ends came to 7 bases. The CDR3 protein is CASSVGGDSYNEQFF. The CDR3 bases are TGTGCCAGCAGCGTAGGCGGGGACTCCTACAATGAGCAGTTCTTC.

V usage is TRBV18 and J usage is TRBJ2-3; no firm D call. The V and J ends lost 2 bases and 2 bases respectively, with 8 bases between them. Germline V CDR1 and CDR2: KGHSH, LQKENI. The CDR3 length is 14 residues. The DNA for the CDR3 is TGTGCCAGCTCACCAGGTGGCTACACAGATACGCAGTATTTT. Translated: CASSPGGYTDTQYF.

This clonotype has a count of ten or more. The chain has TRBV29-1 and TRBJ2-2, with D perhaps TRBD1 (7 bases). Germline V gives CDR1 SQVTM, CDR2 ANQGSEA. Trimming removed 7 bases at V and 6 bases at J, with 21 bases between. The CDR3 is 15 amino acids. The CDR3 region has the DNA TGCAGCGCTGGAGAGACAGGGAGGCCGGCCGGGGAGCTGTTTTTT. Protein sequence: CSAGETGRPAGELFF.

This clonotype was counted between two and nine times. The rearrangement joins TRBV29-1 to TRBJ1-1; 8 nucleotides line up with TRBD1. Unmatched junction bases numbered 7, after V lost 4 bases and J lost 3 bases. Germline CDR1 SQVTM, CDR2 ANQGSEA. The CDR3 is 14 residues long. Written as DNA, the CDR3 is TGCAGCGTTGTCTCTCAGGGGGCGGACACTGAAGCTTTCTTT. Translated: CSVVSQGADTEAFF.

This clonotype has ten or more counts. The chain links TRBV12-3 or TRBV12-4 to TRBJ2-1; D remains ambiguous. The CDR3 spans 11 residues. Trimming cost V 5 bases and J 8 bases, with 7 bases left between them. CDR3 DNA sequence: TGTGCCAGCAGTCCAGACCATGAGCAGTTCTTC. This codes for CASSPDHEQFF.

V gene TRBV7-2 combines with J gene TRBJ1-1; possible D gene TRBD1, 5 bases. Per germline, CDR1 SGHTA and CDR2 FQGNSA. V was pared by 3 bases and J by 8 bases, with 10 bases between. This CDR3 has 12 residues. This CDR3 reads CASSLFRDEAFF. DNA of the CDR3: TGTGCCAGCAGCTTGTTTCGGGACGAAGCTTTCTTT.

The sample holds many counts of this clonotype. The chain employs TRBV24-1 and TRBJ2-1; 10 bases are shared with TRBD1. V shed 5 bases, J shed 7 bases, and the junction held 10 bases outside the gene matches. Germline lookup yields CDR1 KGHDR and CDR2 SFDVKD. The CDR3 consists of 16 residues. CDR3 in amino acids: CATSGPPGQGSNEQFF. CDR3 DNA: TGTGCCACCAGTGGCCCGCCGGGACAGGGGTCGAATGAGCAGTTCTTC.

The gene calls are TRBV5-1 and TRBJ2-6; 7 bases match TRBD1. Unmatched junction bases numbered 8, after V lost 4 bases and J lost 1 base. Germline-derived CDR1 and CDR2 are SGHRS and YFSETQ. The CDR3 contains 17 residues. The chain's CDR3 is CASSETGSFSGANVLTF. The CDR3 DNA is TGCGCCAGCAGCGAGACAGGGTCCTTTTCTGGGGCCAACGTCCTGACTTTC.

This clonotype was picked up a small number of times. This chain joins TRBV5-1 and TRBJ1-1; D is uncertain. V lost 1 base and J 0 bases, leaving 7 bases between the germline ends. CDR1 and CDR2 (germline): SGHRS, YFSETQ. This CDR3 has 14 amino acids. The CDR3 nucleotides are TGCGCCAGCAGCTTGCCGACTTTGAACACTGAAGCTTTCTTT. As protein: CASSLPTLNTEAFF.

This clonotype was detected ten times or more. The chain links TRBV29-1 to TRBJ2-3; D may match TRBD1 or TRBD2 (6 bases each). Between the trimmed V and J ends, which lost 5 bases and 2 bases, there was a span of 17 bases. Germline-derived CDR1 and CDR2 are SQVTM and ANQGSEA. The CDR3 consists of 15 residues. CDR3 region: CSVRGRSNHTDTQYF. The DNA of the CDR3 is TGCAGCGTTCGGGGGCGTAGCAACCACACAGATACGCAGTATTTT.

There are many counts of this clonotype. This chain connects TRBV20-1 to TRBJ1-5; D gene unclear. The CDR3 consists of 13 residues. V was shortened by 5 bases and J by 0 bases, with 8 bases between the two germline ends. Germline V gene lookup returns CDR1 DFQATT and CDR2 SNEGSKA (reference sequence). The CDR3 coding sequence is TGCAGTGCTTCCGTATATAGCAATCAGCCCCAGCATTTT. Its protein is CSASVYSNQPQHF.

This chain joins TRBV12-5 and TRBJ2-2; TRBD2 agrees at 13 bases. This CDR3 region has 16 residues. After removal of 6 bases from V and 3 bases from J, the junction contained 4 bases not matched to a gene. From germline, CDR1 is LGHNT and CDR2 FRNRAP. The CDR3: CASGRTSGGDTGELFF. The CDR3 region has the DNA TGTGCTAGTGGCAGGACTAGCGGGGGAGACACCGGGGAGCTGTTTTTT. The whole variable domain, remainder taken from reference TRBV12-5 and TRBJ2-2, is DARVTQTPRHKVTEMGQEVTMRCQPILGHNTVFWYRQTMMQGLELLAYFRNRAPLDDSGMPKDRFSAEMPDATLATLKIQPSEPRDSAVYFCASGRTSGGDTGELFFGEGSRLTVL.

This clonotype was counted only a few times. The V gene is TRBV20-1, the J gene TRBJ2-5; TRBD1 is a possible D gene (6 bases). The CDR3 runs to 14 residues. Looked up from germline, CDR1 is DFQATT and CDR2 is SNEGSKA (reference sequence). V lost 5 bases and J 0 bases, leaving 13 bases between the germline ends. The CDR3 DNA reads as TGCAGTGCTGACTCCGAGGGGGACCAAGAGACCCAGTACTTC. Translating gives CSADSEGDQETQYF.

This sequence joins TRBV29-1 and TRBJ2-1; no clear D. V was cut by 8 bases and J by 0 bases, with 11 bases left in between. The CDR3 consists of 13 residues. The germline CDR1 and CDR2 sequences are SQVTM and ANQGSEA. In nucleotides, the CDR3 is TGCAGCTCCCAGGAAAGCTCCTACAATGAGCAGTTCTTC. It is translated as CSSQESSYNEQFF.

This clonotype was found a few times. The chain has TRBV5-6 and TRBJ2-3, with D possibly matching TRBD1 (6 bases). Trimming pared 7 bases from V and 4 bases from J, leaving 10 bases between. The CDR3 length is 12 residues. In germline, CDR1 is SGHDT, CDR2 YYEEEE. The CDR3 here is CASRQGPDTQYF. CDR3 bases: TGTGCCAGCCGCCAGGGGCCAGATACGCAGTATTTT. Together with reference TRBV5-6 and TRBJ2-3, the CDR3 gives the full variable domain: DAGVTQSPTHLIKTRGQQVTLRCSPKSGHDTVSWYQQALGQGPQFIFQYYEEEERQRGNFPDRFSGHQFPNYSSELNVNALLLGDSALYLCASRQGPDTQYFGPGTRLTVL.

Only a few counts were recorded for this clonotype. The chain carries TRBV11-2 and TRBJ2-5; 11 bases align to TRBD2. Germline lookup yields CDR1 SGHAT and CDR2 FQNNGV. Trimming took 5 bases from V and 6 from J; bases not matched to a gene: 5. This CDR3 is 14 amino acids long. In DNA, the CDR3 is TGTGCCAGCAGCCAAGGGACTAGCGGCCAGACCCAGTACTTC. Translating it yields CASSQGTSGQTQYF.

The gene calls are TRBV10-3 and TRBJ2-2, with D perhaps TRBD1 (6 bases). The V and J ends lost 0 bases and 3 bases respectively, with 26 bases between them. Looked up from germline, CDR1 is ENHRY and CDR2 is SYGVKD. The CDR3 contains 21 residues. CDR3 DNA sequence: TGTGCCATCAGTGAGTCTACCCCGGGACAAGGAGCCCTTCTGTACACCGGGGAGCTGTTTTTT. This gives the protein CAISESTPGQGALLYTGELFF.